The clone carrying this T cell receptor (beta chain) counts as large (0.1 to 1%). The antigen is undetermined. Multiplex touch-down PCR with TRB-A/B primers amplified rearranged V-D-J TRB sequences. MiXCR was run by TCRdb on the multiplex PCR reads, yielding one entry per CDR3 protein. Of roughly 2,800 distinct CDR3 sequences listed, about half are singletons. Amplification of TCR beta used genomic DNA extracted from peripheral blood. This sample was taken from a study of T cell repertoires in aging, cancer and after chemotherapy. Study details: Chronic lymphocytic leukemia patients on fludarabine- or bendamustine-based regimens gave paired samples before and after chemotherapy. Findings of the study overall: No conclusions about immunological memory after chemotherapy can be drawn from the repertoire data. Age-matched healthy donors had significantly more diverse, less clonal blood TCR repertoires than untreated cancer patients.

This receptor was identified in a human donor with a blood cancer. What was sequenced was blood.

CDR3 nucleotides: TGTGCCAGTCGACAGGCAGGGGAGACCCAGTACTTC. This encodes CASRQAGETQYF. The chain carries TRBV19 and TRBJ2-5, with D perhaps matching TRBD1 (6 bases). This CDR3 comprises 12 residues. Trimming took off 8 bases at V and 5 bases at J, with 12 bases between the two ends. From germline, CDR1 is LNHDA and CDR2 SQIVND (reference sequence). Full variable domain (missing parts from reference TRBV19 and TRBJ2-5): DGGITQSPKYLFRKEGQNVTLSCEQNLNHDAMYWYRQDPGQGLRLIYYSQIVNDFQKGDIAEGYSVSREKKESFPLTVTSAQKNPTAFYLCASRQAGETQYFGPGTRLLVL.